This T cell receptor beta chain appears in the sequencing data of a study of cytomegalovirus exposure and HLA in healthy donors. Study-level results: The authors judged a highly shared variant cluster likely a sequencing artifact. Reportedly, fewer N-insertions than the approximately 700-donor mean appeared in an Asian-associated ancestry cluster in a later analysis. The study flagged some 180 TCR beta chains as cytomegalovirus-associated.

Comments on this clone: Its antigen remains unknown.

The CDR3 is 14 amino acids. In germline, CDR1 is SGHRS, CDR2 YFSETQ. V shed 4 bases and J shed 6 bases, with 16 bases lying between them. PCR was performed using 60 Vbeta and 13 Jbeta primers. Under the authors' procedure: In a later analysis, 70 million to 80 million unique TCR beta chains included roughly 11 million shared by two or more donors. The method was immunoSEQ multiplex PCR; TCRdb's version includes in-frame clones alone and lacks a portion of them. The V and J calls and clone size come from that table; D and trimming were worked out from the DNA. The sample records roughly 81,000 clones, 70% to 85% being singletons.

V and J are TRBV5-1 and TRBJ1-2; tentative D call: TRBD1 (5 bases). Specimen: PBMCs. The TCR sequence derives from a young man in good health and CMV-seronegative. The CDR3 DNA follows: TGCGCCAGCAGCCTGGGGCGGCCTTCTGATGGCTACACCTTC. Translating it yields CASSLGRPSDGYTF.